This T cell receptor (beta chain) appears in the sequencing data of a study of blood T cell repertoires in COVID-19 (dated by TCRdb to 2020 to 2022). Describing the broader study: The collaborator samples originated in the United States, Italy and Spain and spanned the acute and convalescent phases of COVID-19. The prospective study material was composed of cDNA or gDNA derived from T cells, B-cell-depleted T cells, or PBMCs. Deeply sampled blood TCRbeta repertoires from subjects exposed to, actively infected with, or recovered from COVID-19 were included in the dataset. The repertoires were released in a freely available public database meant as a resource for research on the immune response to SARS-CoV-2. Samples were obtained from the ongoing ImmuneRACE study (first 160 participants) and from 1,000 to 1,500 subjects provided by 6 global collaborators. Sample metadata almost always included a de-identified subject ID, COVID-19 status, age in years and sex. HLA class I and class II types, where available, came from metadata supplied by the sample provider rather than from assay-based typing.

The collaborating institutions used their own protocols to collect whole blood in K2EDTA tubes. Collaborator samples were shipped for TCRbeta analysis as frozen whole blood, isolated PBMCs, or DNA extracted from either sample type. As regards this clone: Its recognized antigen is unknown. No per-base quality is available; no much larger clone lies one base away.

On the study overall, not on this receptor specifically: The amount of clinical and demographic metadata varied by source and participant and was provided uncurated.

TCRbeta CDR3 regions were amplified from genomic DNA by means of the immunoSEQ Assay, a bias-controlled multiplex PCR. Per the authors' processing: The number of nucleated cells in each sample was estimated by amplification of reference gene primers within the assay. Sequence reads were collapsed and filtered to measure the absolute abundance of every unique TCRbeta CDR3 rearrangement. For each sample, productive Simpson clonality was calculated by taking the square root of Simpson's diversity index across productive rearrangements. Not all clones reach the TCRdb copy of this immuneACCESS table, which keeps in-frame sequences only. Checked studies attribute under half of the gap to unresolved V genes and leave the rest unexplained. V and J calls and clone size are those listed in that table; D and trimming were worked out from the DNA. A total of approximately 74,000 clones appear in this sample, around 93% of them only once. The top ten clonotypes cover roughly 5% of the sample.

V is cut by 3 bases and J by 7 bases, and the space between the germline ends is 14 bases. CDR1 and CDR2 are read off the germline V gene (reference sequence) as DFQATT and SNEGSKA. The cysteine opens and the phenylalanine closes a CDR3 of 13 amino acids. Only the CDR3 DNA is retained, 39 bases long and in frame from the first base. Sequencing was done on a sample of peripheral blood. This clonotype was sampled from a woman aged 60 to 75 with active COVID-19. The chain is made from TRBV20-1 and TRBJ2-3, with TRBD2 tentatively as D gene (6 bases match). The CDR3 loop reads CSASNPTSNTQYF. The sequenced DNA: TGCAGTGCTAGTAATCCGACTAGTAATACGCAGTATTTT.